The 25 T cell receptor beta chains below all came from one sample that was sequenced in a study of technical replicates of blood from a few donors. Some clones are missing from TCRdb's copy, which holds only in-frame ones; the method was immunoSEQ multiplex PCR. The sample yields over 25,000 clones, more than 90% seen once. The material sequenced was PBMCs. These receptors were obtained from a human donor in good health. Some clones in this sample may be carry-over from other donors' samples.

The chain uses TRBV19 and TRBJ1-2; a possible D gene is TRBD1 (5 bases). V gave up 3 bases and J gave up 5 bases, with 16 bases separating them. Germline CDR1 and CDR2: LNHDA and SQIVND (reference sequence). The length of the CDR3 is 15 residues. In DNA, the CDR3 is TGTGCCAGTAGTATCGAGGTCGGGGGAGGGTATGGCTACACCTTC. Translation: CASSIEVGGGYGYTF.

Here the CDR3 DNA reads TGTGCCAGCAGGATTACAGGGGTCGGCTATGGCTACACCTTC. Amino acid sequence: CASRITGVGYGYTF. The chain links TRBV6-5 to TRBJ1-2; the match to TRBD1 covers 7 bases. The CDR3 totals 14 residues. After removal of 6 bases from V and 4 bases from J, the junction contained 8 bases not matched to a gene. Germline V lookup: CDR1 MNHEY, CDR2 SVGAGI.

V gene TRBV4-2 combines with J gene TRBJ2-5; 10 bases align to TRBD2. CDR1 LGHNA and CDR2 YNFKEQ come from the germline V gene. The CDR3 covers 16 residues. The V and J ends lost 1 base and 3 bases, in that order; junction bases with no gene match: 5. CDR3 in amino acids: CASSQGPSGGEETQYF. DNA for the CDR3: TGTGCCAGCAGCCAAGGGCCCAGCGGGGGGGAAGAGACCCAGTACTTC.

J is TRBJ2-7 and V is TRBV7-8; weak D call: TRBD1 (6 bases). The CDR3 has 16 amino acids. The ends were cut back, 1 base at V and 3 bases at J, with 16 bases in the middle. CDR1 is SGHVS and CDR2 is FQNEAQ in the germline V gene. The CDR3 nucleotides are TGTGCCAGCAGCTTAGTGGGGCAGGGGCCGAACTACGAGCAGTACTTC. Amino acids: CASSLVGQGPNYEQYF.

This chain links TRBV6-6 with TRBJ1-5, with D unresolved. The V gene's germline CDR1 is MNHNY and CDR2 SVGAGI (reference sequence). This CDR3 has 13 residues. The ends were cut back, 2 bases at V and 7 bases at J, with 9 bases in the middle. The CDR3 sequence: CASSYGREQPQHF. CDR3 nucleotide sequence: TGTGCCAGCAGTTACGGGAGGGAACAGCCCCAGCATTTT.

This chain's CDR3 is CASSGRGPGNSPLHF. CDR3 in DNA: TGCGCCAGCAGCGGAAGGGGGCCGGGTAATTCACCCCTCCACTTT. The gene calls are TRBV5-1 and TRBJ1-6, with 7 bases that match TRBD1. The CDR3 spans 15 residues. J was trimmed by 6 bases and V by 4 bases; bases with no gene match: 7. The germline CDR1 and CDR2 sequences are SGHRS and YFSETQ.

In its sample, this clone was seen once. The chain combines TRBV5-1 with TRBJ1-3, with TRBD1 matching 7 bases. Germline CDR1 reads SGHRS; CDR2 reads YFSETQ. This CDR3 region has 14 residues. J was trimmed by 2 bases and V by 3 bases; bases with no gene match: 2. CDR3 DNA: TGCGCCAGCAGCTGGGACAGTGCTGGAAACACCATATATTTT. Amino acid sequence: CASSWDSAGNTIYF.

The chain has TRBV5-1 and TRBJ2-3; 13 nucleotides agree with TRBD2. The V and J ends lost 4 bases and 3 bases, in that order; junction bases with no gene match: 5. The V gene's germline CDR1 is SGHRS and CDR2 YFSETQ. The CDR3 covers 16 residues. The CDR3 spells CASSLGTSGVTDTQYF. DNA of the CDR3: TGCGCCAGCAGCCTAGGGACTAGCGGGGTAACAGATACGCAGTATTTT.

This chain connects TRBV18 to TRBJ2-7; D perhaps matches TRBD1 (5 bases). The germline V gene encodes CDR1 KGHSH and CDR2 LQKENI. Between the trimmed V and J ends, which lost 6 bases and 2 bases, there was a span of 14 bases. CDR3 length: 14 residues. CDR3 bases: TGTGCCAGCTCGACACCAGGGAATCCCTACGAGCAGTACTTC. Amino acids: CASSTPGNPYEQYF. Full variable domain (rest looked up from reference TRBV18 and TRBJ2-7): NAGVMQNPRHLVRRRGQEARLRCSPMKGHSHVYWYRQLPEEGLKFMVYLQKENIIDESGMPKERFSAEFPKEGPSILRIQQVVRGDSAAYFCASSTPGNPYEQYFGPGTRLTVT.

CDR3 DNA: TGTGCCAGCAGCTGGCGACAAGCCGAGCAGTTCTTC. Its translation is CASSWRQAEQFF. V usage is TRBV11-2 and J usage is TRBJ2-1; D ambiguous. CDR3 length equals 12 residues. With 4 bases removed from V and 10 bases from J, the gap between germline ends came to 11 bases. Looked up from germline, CDR1 is SGHAT and CDR2 is FQNNGV.

This clone was observed a single time. The rearrangement joins TRBV13 to TRBJ1-1; 10 bases match TRBD1. Germline V CDR1 and CDR2: PRHDT, FYEKMQ (reference sequence). The CDR3 has 15 residues. J was trimmed by 6 bases and V by 5 bases; bases with no gene match: 9. The CDR3 here is CASSNPGQGFPEAFF. The CDR3 DNA follows: TGTGCCAGCAGCAATCCGGGACAGGGGTTCCCTGAAGCTTTCTTT.

This sequence joins TRBV5-4 and TRBJ2-3; TRBD1 aligns across 8 bases. Germline V CDR1 and CDR2: SGHNT, YYREEE (reference sequence). The CDR3 is made up of 15 amino acids. After removal of 4 bases from V and 8 bases from J, the junction contained 12 bases not matched to a gene. The CDR3 reads CASSLTGADSGTQYF. CDR3 nucleotides: TGTGCCAGCAGCCTGACAGGGGCGGACAGCGGTACGCAGTATTTT.

The chain recombines TRBV5-1 with TRBJ2-5; tentatively, D is TRBD2 (6 bases). CDR1 is SGHRS and CDR2 is YFSETQ in the germline V gene. Trimming removed 7 bases from V and 5 bases from J, with 15 bases in between. The CDR3 consists of 13 residues. As DNA, the CDR3 is TGCGCCAGCTCTTCGAGCGGGTCGGAGACCCAGTACTTC. It is translated as CASSSSGSETQYF. Looking up the rest from reference TRBV5-1 and TRBJ2-5 gives the full variable domain: KAGVTQTPRYLIKTRGQQVTLSCSPISGHRSVSWYQQTPGQGLQFLFEYFSETQRNKGNFPGRFSGRQFSNSRSEMNVSTLELGDSALYLCASSSSGSETQYFGPGTRLLVL.

The chain is built from TRBV6-5 and TRBJ2-4, with D tentatively TRBD1 (6 bases). This CDR3 is 15 amino acids long. Trimming took 5 bases from V and 6 from J, leaving 17 bases between them. In germline, CDR1 is MNHEY, CDR2 SVGAGI. The CDR3 loop is CASSGDTGSANIQYF. The CDR3 bases are TGTGCCAGCAGTGGGGATACAGGGAGCGCAAACATTCAGTACTTC.

V is TRBV10-3 and J is TRBJ1-2, with 7 bases identical to TRBD1. CDR1 and CDR2 (germline): ENHRY, SYGVKD. Trimming removed 5 bases from V and 6 bases from J; junction bases left unmatched: 6. The CDR3 is 13 amino acids. CDR3 in DNA: TGTGCCATCAGTTTGACAGGGCAGGATGGCTACACCTTC. Amino acids: CAISLTGQDGYTF.

This chain's CDR3 is CASSLKDSTPSSTNEKLFF. Here the CDR3 DNA reads TGTGCCAGCAGCTTAAAGGACAGTACCCCGAGCTCAACTAATGAAAAACTGTTTTTT. The chain is built from TRBV7-8 and TRBJ1-4, with TRBD1 as a possible D gene (6 bases). The CDR3 extends over 19 amino acids. Trimming shortened V by 2 bases and J by 0 bases, and 19 bases separated the two germline ends. Germline V gene lookup returns CDR1 SGHVS and CDR2 FQNEAQ. The variable domain in full, with the rest retrieved from reference TRBV7-8 and TRBJ1-4, is GAGVSQSPRYKVAKRGQDVALRCDPISGHVSLFWYQQALGQGPEFLTYFQNEAQLDKSGLPSDRFFAERPEGSVSTLKIQRTQQEDSAVYLCASSLKDSTPSSTNEKLFFGSGTQLSVL.

The V and J genes are TRBV7-6 and TRBJ1-6, with D tentatively TRBD1 (6 bases). Trimming cost V 5 bases and J 4 bases, with 15 bases left between them. Per germline, CDR1 SGHVS and CDR2 FNYEAQ. CDR3 length: 16 amino acids. The CDR3 bases are TGTGCCAGCAGCCCCCAGGCGGACAGTTATAATTCACCCCTCCACTTT. Translating it yields CASSPQADSYNSPLHF.

The rearrangement uses TRBV10-3 and TRBJ2-1, with 13 bases matching TRBD2. The germline gives CDR1 ENHRY, CDR2 SYGVKD. The CDR3 runs 15 residues. Germline trimming cut 6 bases from V and 7 bases from J; bases unmatched to any gene: 6. The CDR3 loop is CAISRLAGGSNEQFF. For the CDR3, the DNA is TGTGCCATCAGCCGACTAGCGGGAGGTTCAAATGAGCAGTTCTTC.

The V and J genes are TRBV5-4 and TRBJ2-7; tentative D call: TRBD1 (6 bases). The CDR3 runs 12 residues. Germline V CDR1 and CDR2: SGHNT, YYREEE (reference sequence). Trimming removed 10 bases at V and 6 bases at J, with 17 bases between. In DNA form, the CDR3 reads TGTGCCTCGTCGGGACACCGTTCCGAGCAGTACTTC. Amino acid sequence: CASSGHRSEQYF.

The J gene is TRBJ2-2, the V gene TRBV7-2; 9 positions match TRBD1. With V trimmed by 5 bases and J by 3 bases, 7 bases remained unmatched. The CDR3 length is 16 residues. From germline, CDR1 is SGHTA and CDR2 FQGNSA. The CDR3 region has the DNA TGTGCCAGCAGCCCTAGGACAGGGGCTCACACCGGGGAGCTGTTTTTT. Amino acid sequence: CASSPRTGAHTGELFF.

J is TRBJ2-7 and V is TRBV10-3, with TRBD1 matching 8 bases. The CDR3 totals 11 residues. V was clipped by 11 bases and J by 3 bases; unmatched bases: 3. The germline V gene encodes CDR1 ENHRY and CDR2 SYGVKD. The CDR3 region is CAAGTGYEQYF. CDR3 DNA: TGTGCCGCCGGGACAGGCTACGAGCAGTACTTC.

The J gene is TRBJ2-3, the V gene TRBV27; D possibly corresponds to TRBD2 (6 bases). Germline CDR1 is MNHEY and CDR2 is SMNVEV (reference sequence). There are 11 residues in the CDR3. Trimming pared 4 bases from V and 10 bases from J, leaving 9 bases between. The CDR3 nucleotides read TGTGCCAGCAGTTCGGAGGGTGCGCAGTATTTT. This sequence encodes CASSSEGAQYF.

Concerning this clone itself: One end of the junction varies from germline; a read error may be responsible. The chain links TRBV20-1 to TRBJ2-1; D unclear. The length of the CDR3 is 10 residues. Germline loops: CDR1 DFQATT, CDR2 SNEGSKA (reference sequence). CDR3 coding DNA: TGCAGTGTTGCCCTAGAGCGCCCGGTCTTC. This gives the protein CSVALERPVF.

The rearrangement uses TRBV30 and TRBJ2-7; TRBD1 agrees at 8 bases. Unmatched junction bases numbered 8, after V lost 5 bases and J lost 5 bases. Germline V lookup: CDR1 GTSNPN, CDR2 SVGIG (reference sequence). This CDR3 spans 13 amino acids. CDR3: CAWGTGQGHEQYF. CDR3 nucleotides: TGTGCCTGGGGTACTGGACAGGGTCACGAGCAGTACTTC. The variable domain in full, with the rest retrieved from reference TRBV30 and TRBJ2-7, is SQTIHQWPATLVQPVGSPLSLECTVEGTSNPNLYWYRQAAGRGLQLLFYSVGIGQISSEVPQNLSASRPQDRQFILSSKKLLLSDSGFYLCAWGTGQGHEQYFGPGTRLTVT.

The chain joins TRBV9 to TRBJ2-7, with 7 bases fitting TRBD1. CDR1 is SGDLS, CDR2 YYNGEE, per germline. The CDR3 sequence is 14 residues long. Trimming removed 4 bases from V and 7 bases from J; junction bases left unmatched: 11. This chain's CDR3 is CASSIQDRDVEQYF. The CDR3 nucleotides read TGTGCCAGCAGCATCCAAGACAGGGACGTGGAGCAGTACTTC.